The 31 T cell receptor beta chains presented below share a single source sample, sequenced in a study of CD4 T cells in relation to SARS-CoV-2 and coronaviruses. CD4+ T cells from unexposed donors were obtained before the COVID-19 pandemic (2011-2018). After about 10 days of culture, CD4+ T cells were isolated. These receptors' targets are unknown. The table came from immunoSEQ multiplex PCR; TCRdb's copy has only in-frame clones and leaves some out. The sample lists tens of thousands of clones; about 70% were seen once. Sequencing was carried out using CD4+ T cells from PBMCs, cultured in vitro. The receptors were gathered from a human donor in good health.

This sequence joins TRBV2 and TRBJ2-2; D is uncertain. The V gene lost 2 bases and the J gene lost 9 bases, with 16 bases spanning the gap. The CDR3 consists of 15 residues. Germline assignment: CDR1 SNHLY and CDR2 FYNNEI. The DNA for the CDR3 is TGTGCCAGCAGTGAATCGTGGGTGGGTCCGCGGGAGCTGTTTTTT. It yields the protein CASSESWVGPRELFF.

The gene calls are TRBV18 and TRBJ1-1; TRBD1 is a possible D gene (6 bases). Deletions cut 1 base from V and 4 bases from J, with 16 bases between. Germline lookup yields CDR1 KGHSH and CDR2 LQKENI. The CDR3 sequence is 16 residues long. This chain's CDR3 is CASSPQVQGPGTEAFF. The DNA for the CDR3 is TGTGCCAGCTCACCACAGGTTCAGGGGCCGGGCACTGAAGCTTTCTTT.

The V gene is TRBV7-8, the J gene TRBJ1-5; 10 nucleotides agree with TRBD1. The CDR3 sequence is 15 residues long. The junction had 6 bases not matched to a gene; V was cut back by 5 bases and J by 5 bases. Germline-derived CDR1 and CDR2 are SGHVS and FQNEAQ. This CDR3 reads CASSPGQGEHQPQHF. The CDR3 DNA follows: TGTGCCAGCAGCCCCGGACAGGGGGAGCATCAGCCCCAGCATTTT.

J is TRBJ2-3 and V is TRBV7-3; no firm D call. Germline CDR1 reads SGHTA; CDR2 reads FQGTGA. Trimming pared 1 base from V and 3 bases from J, leaving 11 bases between. The CDR3 covers 15 residues. This CDR3 reads CASSLKSLGTDTQYF. In DNA form, the CDR3 reads TGTGCCAGCAGCTTAAAGTCCCTAGGGACAGATACGCAGTATTTT. Variable domain in full (rest from reference TRBV7-3 and TRBJ2-3): GAGVSQTPSNKVTEKGKYVELRCDPISGHTALYWYRQSLGQGPEFLIYFQGTGAADDSGLPNDRFFAVRPEGSVSTLKIQRTERGDSAVYLCASSLKSLGTDTQYFGPGTRLTVL.

This chain uses TRBV6-5 with TRBJ1-1, with D possibly being TRBD1 (5 bases). The germline CDR1 and CDR2 sequences are MNHEY and SVGAGI. Between the trimmed V and J ends, which lost 2 bases and 11 bases, there was a span of 9 bases. The CDR3 totals 11 residues. The CDR3 loop reads CASSYRGDAFF. The CDR3, as DNA: TGTGCCAGCAGTTACCGGGGGGACGCTTTCTTT.

This chain links TRBV15 with TRBJ1-6; 9 bases agree with TRBD1. The CDR3 has 15 residues. The junction had 2 bases not matched to a gene; V was cut back by 0 bases and J by 8 bases. CDR1 is LNHNV, CDR2 YYDKDF, per germline (reference sequence). The CDR3 DNA is TGTGCCACCAGCAGAGAGGGACAGGGATATTCACCCCTCCACTTT. Translating gives CATSREGQGYSPLHF.

The table lists this clone with a few counts. The V and J genes are TRBV3-1 (or the pseudogene TRBV3-2) and TRBJ1-3; D uncertain. Per germline, CDR1 LGHDT and CDR2 YNNKEL (reference sequence). The V end was cut by 4 bases, the J end by 0 bases, with 10 bases between. The CDR3 has 15 amino acids. CDR3 DNA sequence: TGTGCCAGCAGCCGACTTGTAGACTCTGGAAACACCATATATTTT. It translates to CASSRLVDSGNTIYF.

V is TRBV4-1 and J is TRBJ2-1; a possible D gene is TRBD2 (6 bases). This CDR3 has 16 amino acids. Germline V gene data show CDR1 as MGHRA and CDR2 as YSYEKL. V lost 2 bases and J 3 bases, leaving 14 bases between the germline ends. The CDR3 DNA follows: TGCGCCAGCAGCCAAAGCCTAGGCGGGATCTACAATGAGCAGTTCTTC. Translated, it gives CASSQSLGGIYNEQFF.

The gene calls are TRBV4-1 and TRBJ2-5, with 11 bases lining up with TRBD1. Germline V gene sequence: CDR1 MGHRA, CDR2 YSYEKL. There are 16 residues in the CDR3. Trimming cost V 4 bases and J 5 bases; bases outside gene matches: 9. The CDR3 DNA reads as TGCGCCAGCAGCCGAACCGGGACAGGGGGAATCGAGACCCAGTACTTC. It codes for CASSRTGTGGIETQYF.

This clone was counted a single time. The CDR3 loop reads CAWTFRDQYEQYF. DNA for the CDR3: TGTGCCTGGACATTCCGGGACCAATACGAGCAGTACTTC. The chain couples TRBV30 to TRBJ2-7, with D perhaps being TRBD1 or TRBD2 (5 bases each). From germline, CDR1 is GTSNPN and CDR2 SVGIG (reference sequence). The V and J ends lost 4 bases and 4 bases respectively, with 14 bases between them. This CDR3 contains 13 residues. Using reference TRBV30 and TRBJ2-7 for the parts outside the CDR3, the full variable domain is SQTIHQWPATLVQPVGSPLSLECTVEGTSNPNLYWYRQAAGRGLQLLFYSVGIGQISSEVPQNLSASRPQDRQFILSSKKLLLSDSGFYLCAWTFRDQYEQYFGPGTRLTVT.

The CDR3 sequence is CASSPRLAGNTDTQYF. The CDR3 DNA is TGTGCCAGCAGCCCCAGACTAGCGGGGAACACAGATACGCAGTATTTT. The V and J genes are TRBV3-1 (or the pseudogene TRBV3-2) and TRBJ2-3, with 11 bases aligning to TRBD2. The CDR3 length is 16 residues. CDR1 is LGHDT and CDR2 is YNNKEL in the germline V gene (reference sequence). The ends lost 4 bases at V and 2 bases at J; junction bases unmatched: 5.

The rearrangement uses TRBV2 and TRBJ2-2; unclear D gene. Germline loops: CDR1 SNHLY, CDR2 FYNNEI. Trimming shortened V by 7 bases and J by 2 bases, and 11 bases separated the two germline ends. The CDR3 contains 14 residues. The CDR3 coding sequence is TGTGCCAGCAACGAGGTCCGAAACACCGGGGAGCTGTTTTTT. Protein sequence: CASNEVRNTGELFF. Together with reference TRBV2 and TRBJ2-2, the CDR3 gives the full variable domain: EPEVTQTPSHQVTQMGQEVILRCVPISNHLYFYWYRQILGQKVEFLVSFYNNEISEKSEIFDDQFSVERPDGSNFTLKIRSTKLEDSAMYFCASNEVRNTGELFFGEGSRLTVL.

The V call is TRBV7-8, the J call TRBJ1-3; unclear D gene. The CDR3 contains 13 residues. Looked up from germline, CDR1 is SGHVS and CDR2 is FQNEAQ. The germline V and J ends were trimmed by 5 bases and 7 bases, with 12 bases remaining between them. CDR3 in amino acids: CASSRSDRNTIYF. The CDR3 region has the DNA TGTGCCAGCAGCCGATCGGACCGGAACACCATATATTTT.

The V call is TRBV20-1, the J call TRBJ2-2, with 7 bases fitting TRBD2. In germline, CDR1 is DFQATT, CDR2 SNEGSKA (reference sequence). This CDR3 is 15 amino acids long. Trimming removed 3 bases from V and 4 bases from J; junction bases left unmatched: 8. CDR3 sequence reads: CSASKGAGLTGELFF. CDR3 coding DNA: TGCAGTGCTAGTAAGGGAGCGGGGCTCACCGGGGAGCTGTTTTTT.

The rearrangement uses TRBV9 and TRBJ1-2, with a tentative D call TRBD1 (5 bases). V was pared by 0 bases and J by 1 base, with 7 bases between. This CDR3 has 14 residues. CDR1 is SGDLS and CDR2 is YYNGEE in the germline V gene. The CDR3 coding sequence is TGTGCCAGCAGCGTAGGACAGAGTAACTATGGCTACACCTTC. This codes for CASSVGQSNYGYTF. Together with reference TRBV9 and TRBJ1-2, the CDR3 gives the full variable domain: DSGVTQTPKHLITATGQRVTLRCSPRSGDLSVYWYQQSLDQGLQFLIQYYNGEERAKGNILERFSAQQFPDLHSELNLSSLELGDSALYFCASSVGQSNYGYTFGSGTRLTVV.

The chain recombines TRBV6-5 with TRBJ2-1, with a possible D match to TRBD2 (6 bases). There are 15 residues in the CDR3. CDR1 is MNHEY, CDR2 SVGAGI, per germline. The V and J ends lost 2 bases and 2 bases respectively, with 10 bases between them. DNA of the CDR3: TGTGCCAGCAGTTACCGGGGGACGACCTACAATGAGCAGTTCTTC. Protein: CASSYRGTTYNEQFF.

The J gene is TRBJ1-1, the V gene TRBV19, with 10 bases aligning to TRBD1. Germline CDR1 LNHDA, CDR2 SQIVND (reference sequence). V gave up 4 bases and J gave up 0 bases; unmatched junction bases: 5. This CDR3 spans 16 amino acids. This CDR3 reads CASSTRTGGMNTEAFF. In nucleotides, the CDR3 is TGTGCCAGTAGTACGAGGACAGGGGGAATGAACACTGAAGCTTTCTTT. The entire variable domain, with the rest obtained from reference TRBV19 and TRBJ1-1, is as follows: DGGITQSPKYLFRKEGQNVTLSCEQNLNHDAMYWYRQDPGQGLRLIYYSQIVNDFQKGDIAEGYSVSREKKESFPLTVTSAQKNPTAFYLCASSTRTGGMNTEAFFGQGTRLTVV.

This chain uses TRBV18 with TRBJ2-3, with D perhaps matching TRBD2 (5 bases). The CDR3 consists of 14 residues. CDR1 and CDR2 (germline): KGHSH, LQKENI. Trimming pared 3 bases from V and 4 bases from J, leaving 11 bases between. The CDR3 is CASSPGVSADTQYF. CDR3 DNA sequence: TGTGCCAGCTCACCCGGGGTTTCGGCAGATACGCAGTATTTT. Full variable domain (remainder filled in from reference TRBV18 and TRBJ2-3): NAGVMQNPRHLVRRRGQEARLRCSPMKGHSHVYWYRQLPEEGLKFMVYLQKENIIDESGMPKERFSAEFPKEGPSILRIQQVVRGDSAAYFCASSPGVSADTQYFGPGTRLTVL.

The rearrangement links TRBV6-1 to TRBJ2-3; TRBD2 aligns across 8 bases. V trimming: 2 bases; J trimming: 7 bases; junction bases outside the gene matches: 8. Germline lookup yields CDR1 MNHNS and CDR2 SASEGT. The CDR3 sequence is 15 residues long. The CDR3 DNA reads TGTGCCAGCAGTGAAATGCGACTAGCGTCGAATACGCAGTATTTT. Amino acid sequence: CASSEMRLASNTQYF.

The chain employs TRBV7-3 and TRBJ2-7; perhaps TRBD2 as D (7 bases). The CDR3 runs 14 residues. Trimming stripped 1 base from V and 4 bases from J, with 11 bases between. CDR1 and CDR2 (germline): SGHTA, FQGTGA. The CDR3 is CASSLSGGAYEQYF. As DNA, the CDR3 is TGTGCCAGCAGCTTAAGTGGGGGGGCTTACGAGCAGTACTTC.

This chain uses TRBV18 with TRBJ1-1; 10 nucleotides agree with TRBD1. The CDR3 extends over 14 amino acids. Germline loops: CDR1 KGHSH, CDR2 LQKENI. After removal of 6 bases from V and 10 bases from J, the junction contained 11 bases not matched to a gene. As DNA, the CDR3 is TGTGCCAGCTCTCTAGACAGGGGGCAAAGGTCAGCTTTCTTT. Translated: CASSLDRGQRSAFF.

The gene calls are TRBV6-1 and TRBJ1-6, with 8 nucleotides matching TRBD1. This CDR3 has 18 residues. V lost 0 bases to trimming and J lost 0 bases; unmatched junction nucleotides: 4. Germline V gene data show CDR1 as MNHNS and CDR2 as SASEGT. This CDR3 reads CASSEARDRSSYNSPLHF. CDR3 coding DNA: TGTGCCAGCAGTGAAGCTCGGGACAGGAGCTCCTATAATTCACCCCTCCACTTT.

The gene calls are TRBV12-3 or TRBV12-4 and TRBJ2-1; TRBD2 might be the D (5 bases). The CDR3 contains 11 residues. The germline V and J ends were trimmed by 6 bases and 10 bases, with 10 bases remaining between them. The CDR3 nucleotides are TGTGCCAGCAGGATCAGCGGAGAGCAGTTCTTC. This encodes CASRISGEQFF.

The chain joins TRBV9 to TRBJ2-7; D is perhaps TRBD1 (6 bases). Germline-derived CDR1 and CDR2 are SGDLS and YYNGEE. The V end was cut by 0 bases, the J end by 6 bases, with 13 bases between. This CDR3 comprises 14 residues. The CDR3 spells CASSVESQGREQYF. CDR3 DNA: TGTGCCAGCAGCGTAGAATCACAGGGACGCGAGCAGTACTTC.

V gene TRBV19 combines with J gene TRBJ1-2; D ambiguous. Trimming pared 5 bases from V and 7 bases from J, leaving 11 bases between. The CDR3 spans 12 residues. CDR1 LNHDA and CDR2 SQIVND come from the germline V gene (reference sequence). CDR3 sequence: CASSPRHFGYTF. The CDR3 DNA is TGTGCCAGTAGTCCCCGACATTTTGGCTACACCTTC.

This sequence joins TRBV6-5 and TRBJ1-3; D might be TRBD1 (6 bases). V gave up 9 bases and J gave up 0 bases, with 12 bases separating them. The CDR3 runs to 14 residues. CDR1 and CDR2 from the germline V gene are MNHEY and SVGAGI. The CDR3 nucleotides are TGTGCCAGAGCGGACAGTAACTCTGGAAACACCATATATTTT. Protein product: CARADSNSGNTIYF.

The chain joins TRBV3-1 (or the pseudogene TRBV3-2) to TRBJ1-3, with D possibly being TRBD1 (5 bases). The CDR3 totals 13 residues. Germline V gene lookup returns CDR1 LGHDT and CDR2 YNNKEL (reference sequence). Trimming took 1 base from V and 10 from J, leaving 11 bases between them. The chain's CDR3 is CASSQGRGETIYF. DNA of the CDR3: TGTGCCAGCAGCCAAGGGCGGGGGGAAACCATATATTTT.

This clone came up a few times. V usage is TRBV12-5 and J usage is TRBJ2-7, with 7 bases lining up with TRBD1. From germline, CDR1 is LGHNT and CDR2 FRNRAP. This CDR3 has 16 amino acids. Losses at the gene ends were 6 bases for V and 0 bases for J; bases not matched to a gene: 11. In nucleotides, the CDR3 is TGTGCTAGTGGGGACCCAACGGGACAGAACTCCTACGAGCAGTACTTC. This codes for CASGDPTGQNSYEQYF.

The V call is TRBV18, the J call TRBJ2-7; 7 bases map to TRBD2. CDR1 KGHSH and CDR2 LQKENI come from the germline V gene. This CDR3 is built from 16 residues. The J segment lost 5 bases and the V segment lost 3 bases, leaving 13 bases of the junction unmatched. The CDR3 region is CASSPPLGGGPHEQYF. In DNA form, the CDR3 reads TGTGCCAGCTCACCTCCGTTGGGGGGAGGGCCCCACGAGCAGTACTTC. The whole variable domain, filled in from reference TRBV18 and TRBJ2-7, reads NAGVMQNPRHLVRRRGQEARLRCSPMKGHSHVYWYRQLPEEGLKFMVYLQKENIIDESGMPKERFSAEFPKEGPSILRIQQVVRGDSAAYFCASSPPLGGGPHEQYFGPGTRLTVT.

This clone came up a few times. The V and J genes are TRBV9 and TRBJ1-2; TRBD1 agrees at 7 bases. Unmatched junction bases numbered 9, after V lost 5 bases and J lost 2 bases. The CDR3 length is 15 residues. Per germline, CDR1 SGDLS and CDR2 YYNGEE. CDR3 bases: TGTGCCAGCAGGGGACCGATACAGGGGAACTATGGCTACACCTTC. It codes for CASRGPIQGNYGYTF.

The J gene is TRBJ1-1, the V gene TRBV5-1; possible D gene TRBD1, 6 bases. V was pared by 4 bases and J by 5 bases, with 30 bases between. The CDR3 is 19 amino acids. Germline CDR1 reads SGHRS; CDR2 reads YFSETQ. CDR3 bases: TGCGCCAGCAGCCACAACCAGTTGCTCCGGACAGCGGGTAGAACTGAAGCTTTCTTT. Translating gives CASSHNQLLRTAGRTEAFF.